Below are 20 T cell receptor beta chains sequenced from a single sample in a study of T cells in Graves' hyperthyroidism and ophthalmopathy (dated by TCRdb to about 2019). The library was generated by multiplex PCR. Sequencing took place on an Illumina HiSeq 2000. TCR beta CDR3 regions were amplified from RNA transcripts. The first round of RT-PCR for the TCR CDR3 was performed with the HTBI primer set and the Qiagen OneStep RT-PCR kit. The public reads were run again by TCRdb, first through fastp at Q25 and then through MiXCR, and only productive beta chains were kept. CDR3 protein sequences are deduplicated, and each keeps its most common genes and DNA. The table for this sample lists more than 550,000 distinct CDR3 sequences; approximately 42% of them were counted only once. The top ten clones comprise less than 9% of the sample. The sequenced sample was peripheral blood or thyroid tissue (not recorded which). These receptors were obtained from an adult man with Graves' disease, either hyperthyroidism or ophthalmopathy (not recorded which).

The CDR3 DNA reads as TGTGCCAGCAGCCGATCTAGCGGGGCGACCGGGGAGCTGTTTTTT. Protein sequence: CASSRSSGATGELFF. The chain employs TRBV9 and TRBJ2-2, with 9 bases aligning to TRBD2. There are 15 residues in the CDR3. Germline trimming cut 4 bases from V and 5 bases from J; bases unmatched to any gene: 6. Germline assignment: CDR1 SGDLS and CDR2 YYNGEE.

Many counts were recorded for this clonotype. V usage is TRBV7-9 and J usage is TRBJ2-5; D unresolved. The germline V gene has CDR1 SEHNR and CDR2 FQNEAQ (reference sequence). V shed 5 bases and J shed 0 bases, with 10 bases lying between them. This CDR3 comprises 14 residues. Written as DNA, the CDR3 is TGTGCCAGCAGCCCCGATGCGTACCAAGAGACCCAGTACTTC. Protein: CASSPDAYQETQYF.

In its sample, this clonotype was seen a few times. The V call is TRBV7-9, the J call TRBJ2-7, with D maybe TRBD1 (6 bases). Per germline, CDR1 SEHNR and CDR2 FQNEAQ (reference sequence). This CDR3 spans 15 amino acids. V lost 8 bases and J lost 0, with 17 bases in between. CDR3 sequence reads: CASEKPGQSSYEQYF. The CDR3 bases are TGTGCCAGCGAGAAGCCCGGACAGAGCTCCTACGAGCAGTACTTC. Full variable domain (missing parts from reference TRBV7-9 and TRBJ2-7): DTGVSQNPRHKITKRGQNVTFRCDPISEHNRLYWYRQTLGQGPEFLTYFQNEAQLEKSRLLSDRFSAERPKGSFSTLEIQRTEQGDSAMYLCASEKPGQSSYEQYFGPGTRLTVT.

The chain couples TRBV27 to TRBJ1-1, with TRBD1 matching over 7 bases. The CDR3 contains 17 residues. Per germline, CDR1 MNHEY and CDR2 SMNVEV (reference sequence). V lost 5 bases, J lost 1 base, and 13 bases stayed unmatched. The CDR3 reads CASSLQTSGGRNTEAFF. The CDR3 DNA is TGTGCCAGCAGTCTCCAAACTTCAGGGGGGCGGAACACTGAAGCTTTCTTT.

This clonotype was recorded many times. The chain uses TRBV7-9 and TRBJ2-5, with 11 bases lining up with TRBD2. V shed 3 bases and J 5 bases; nucleotides not matched to a gene: 2. The CDR3 is made up of 14 amino acids. Germline CDR1 is SEHNR and CDR2 is FQNEAQ (reference sequence). CDR3 residues: CASSLGLAEETQYF. CDR3 sequence (DNA): TGTGCCAGCAGCTTGGGACTAGCGGAGGAGACCCAGTACTTC.

This clonotype was seen ten or more times. The chain has TRBV2 and TRBJ1-3; 7 bases align to TRBD1. J was trimmed by 12 bases and V by 5 bases; bases with no gene match: 13. Germline CDR1 is SNHLY and CDR2 is FYNNEI. The CDR3 has 14 residues. The DNA for the CDR3 is TGTGCCAGCAGTTCGACCCAACAGGGGAGGATCATATATTTT. Encoded protein: CASSSTQQGRIIYF.

This clonotype has just a few counts. This rearrangement joins TRBV20-1 to TRBJ1-2; a weak D match, TRBD1 (5 bases). CDR1 is DFQATT and CDR2 is SNEGSKA in the germline V gene (reference sequence). The length of the CDR3 is 12 residues. V was trimmed by 3 bases and J by 6 bases, leaving 11 bases between them. CDR3 nucleotide sequence: TGCAGTGCTAGGGGGGGGAAAGATGGCTACACCTTC. It codes for CSARGGKDGYTF.

As regards this clonotype: This clone may be a read error of a much larger clone one base away. V gene TRBV10-2 combines with J gene TRBJ1-5, with 7 bases lining up with TRBD1. The CDR3 contains 13 residues. CDR1 is WSHSY, CDR2 SAAADI, per germline. Here the CDR3 reads CAGRQGVNQPQHF. The CDR3, as DNA: TGCGCCGGCAGGCAGGGGGTCAATCAGCCCCAGCATTTT.

CDR3 amino acids: CASSIGTSGRAGTQYF. The CDR3 nucleotides are TGTGCCAGTAGTATAGGGACTAGCGGGAGGGCCGGGACCCAGTACTTC. This chain joins TRBV19 and TRBJ2-5, with 15 nucleotides matching TRBD2. J gave up 7 bases and V 1 base, and 4 bases lay outside the gene matches. Germline V CDR1 and CDR2: LNHDA, SQIVND (reference sequence). The CDR3 sequence is 16 residues long.

This clonotype was seen repeatedly, ten times or more. V is TRBV24-1 and J is TRBJ2-5; D call uncertain. V was shortened by 5 bases and J by 5 bases, with 14 bases between the two germline ends. Germline V gene lookup returns CDR1 KGHDR and CDR2 SFDVKD. The CDR3 loop spans 14 amino acids. In DNA, the CDR3 is TGTGCCACCAGTGTTAGTGGTTCCCAGGAGACCCAGTACTTC. Its protein is CATSVSGSQETQYF.

This clonotype was picked up many times. The chain recombines TRBV2 with TRBJ2-6, with a possible D match to TRBD2 (6 bases). CDR3 size: 14 residues. The germline gives CDR1 SNHLY, CDR2 FYNNEI. V lost 9 bases and J lost 4, with 13 bases in between. The CDR3 sequence is CASSGGAGANVLTF. CDR3 nucleotide sequence: TGTGCCAGTAGCGGAGGGGCGGGGGCCAACGTCCTGACTTTC. The variable domain in full, with the rest retrieved from reference TRBV2 and TRBJ2-6, is EPEVTQTPSHQVTQMGQEVILRCVPISNHLYFYWYRQILGQKVEFLVSFYNNEISEKSEIFDDQFSVERPDGSNFTLKIRSTKLEDSAMYFCASSGGAGANVLTFGAGSRLTVL.

V usage is TRBV5-6 and J usage is TRBJ1-2; D may be TRBD1 (6 bases). From germline, CDR1 is SGHDT and CDR2 YYEEEE. The CDR3 is 16 amino acids. V gave up 4 bases and J gave up 3 bases, with 19 bases separating them. The CDR3, as DNA: TGTGCCAGCAGCCCGTTCTCGACCCCAGGGGACTATGGCTACACCTTC. This gives the protein CASSPFSTPGDYGYTF.

The gene calls are TRBV7-9 and TRBJ2-5; D may be TRBD2 (5 bases). The CDR3 is 17 amino acids. Germline V gene lookup returns CDR1 SEHNR and CDR2 FQNEAQ (reference sequence). V lost 2 bases and J 0 bases, leaving 16 bases between the germline ends. The CDR3 region has the DNA TGTGCCAGCAGCTTACAGTCGGGGTGGCAGGACCAAGAGACCCAGTACTTC. This sequence encodes CASSLQSGWQDQETQYF.

The sample holds a few counts of this clonotype. The rearrangement links TRBV20-1 to TRBJ1-5, with 10 bases identical to TRBD1. There are 16 residues in the CDR3. Trimming at V came to 0 bases and at J to 6 bases, leaving 8 bases not matched to a gene. Germline assignment: CDR1 DFQATT and CDR2 SNEGSKA (reference sequence). The CDR3 loop is CSARDWGQGQAQPQHF. The CDR3 DNA reads as TGCAGTGCTAGAGACTGGGGACAGGGGCAGGCTCAGCCCCAGCATTTT.

The chain has TRBV7-9 and TRBJ1-2, with TRBD1 identical over 7 bases. CDR3 size: 15 residues. CDR1 and CDR2 from the germline V gene are SEHNR and FQNEAQ (reference sequence). Trimming at V came to 4 bases and at J to 8 bases, leaving 13 bases not matched to a gene. CDR3 sequence: CASSSLALTGFGYTF. CDR3 nucleotides: TGTGCCAGCAGCTCCCTGGCCCTGACAGGGTTCGGCTACACCTTC.

To note about this clonotype: Germline and junction disagree at one end, which may indicate a read error. The J gene is TRBJ2-7, the V gene TRBV20-1; TRBD1 matches at 7 bases. CDR1 is DFQATT, CDR2 SNEGSKA, per germline (reference sequence). The CDR3 has 15 residues. The CDR3 region is CSARDLRGLTYQQYF. Here the CDR3 DNA reads TGCAGTGCTAGAGATTTAAGGGGGCTGACCTACCAGCAGTACTTC.

In this sample, this clonotype turned up many times. The rearrangement links TRBV2 to TRBJ1-2; D remains unclear. Germline CDR1 SNHLY, CDR2 FYNNEI. This CDR3 has 11 residues. V was trimmed by 7 bases and J by 4 bases, leaving 7 bases between them. CDR3 bases: TGTGCCAGCAAACCGGGCTATGGCTACACCTTC. Translating gives CASKPGYGYTF.

This clonotype was detected many times. The rearrangement links TRBV7-6 to TRBJ1-2, with D hard to call. The germline CDR1 and CDR2 sequences are SGHVS and FNYEAQ. With 5 bases removed from V and 3 bases from J, the gap between germline ends came to 4 bases. The CDR3 length is 11 residues. This chain's CDR3 is CASSQDYGYTF. CDR3 DNA: TGTGCCAGCAGCCAAGACTATGGCTACACCTTC.

V and J are TRBV24-1 and TRBJ1-5; D is possibly TRBD1 (5 bases). This CDR3 spans 13 amino acids. Germline V gene data show CDR1 as KGHDR and CDR2 as SFDVKD. Deletions cut 5 bases from V and 11 bases from J, with 15 bases between. The CDR3 DNA reads as TGTGCCACCAGTGGAGGAAGAGGGGAGACCCAGCATTTT. Amino acid sequence: CATSGGRGETQHF.

The chain employs TRBV7-3 and TRBJ1-1; maybe TRBD1 (6 bases). Trimming removed 1 base from V and 11 bases from J, with 20 bases in between. Per the germline V gene, CDR1 is SGHTA and CDR2 is FQGTGA. The length of the CDR3 is 15 residues. DNA of the CDR3: TGTGCCAGCAGCTTAAGCGGCAAGGGGGGCCTGTGGGCTTTCTTT. This gives the protein CASSLSGKGGLWAFF.